The 26 T cell receptor beta chains below were found in one sample sequenced in a study of OX40 agonist ivuxolimab in advanced cancers. Generated by immunoSEQ multiplex PCR, the TCRdb table keeps only in-frame clones and is missing some. The sample holds fewer than 35,000 clones, approximately 89% seen once. Source: CD4+ or CD8+ T cells sorted from blood, taken in a trial of the OX40 agonist ivuxolimab. The receptors were sampled from an adult with an advanced solid tumor such as melanoma, head and neck, liver or kidney cancer.

The gene calls are TRBV4-1 and TRBJ2-7; D call uncertain. CDR1 is MGHRA, CDR2 YSYEKL, per germline. The CDR3 length is 16 residues. V was pared by 2 bases and J by 9 bases, with 23 bases between. The CDR3 DNA reads TGCGCCAGCAGCCAATTACCTGTGGAGCCGAACGTGGGGCAGTACTTC. Translation gives CASSQLPVEPNVGQYF.

This clone was found once. This chain connects TRBV9 to TRBJ2-7; 12 bases fit TRBD2. Germline V gives CDR1 SGDLS, CDR2 YYNGEE. Trimming at V came to 3 bases and at J to 6 bases, leaving 4 bases not matched to a gene. The CDR3 spans 14 residues. The CDR3 loop is CASSASGRALEQYF. DNA of the CDR3: TGTGCCAGCAGCGCTAGCGGGAGGGCCCTCGAGCAGTACTTC.

The gene calls are TRBV19 and TRBJ2-1; 7 positions agree with TRBD2. The V segment lost 7 bases and the J segment 4 bases; nucleotides outside the gene matches: 10. CDR1 is LNHDA and CDR2 is SQIVND in the germline V gene (reference sequence). This CDR3 region has 15 residues. CDR3 DNA sequence: TGTGCCAGTAAGTTCGGGGCTAGCGGTTACAATGAGCAGTTCTTC. Residues: CASKFGASGYNEQFF.

This sequence joins TRBV20-1 and TRBJ1-4; D remains ambiguous. Trimming removed 0 bases from V and 16 bases from J, with 12 bases in between. Per germline, CDR1 DFQATT and CDR2 SNEGSKA (reference sequence). This CDR3 is 11 amino acids long. The CDR3 region has the DNA TGCAGTGCTAGAGATGAAGGCATTGAGTTTTTT. It yields the protein CSARDEGIEFF.

V is TRBV11-2 and J is TRBJ2-7, with D possibly TRBD2 on 5 matching bases. The CDR3 extends over 13 amino acids. V shed 6 bases and J shed 2 bases, with 11 bases lying between them. Germline CDR1 is SGHAT and CDR2 is FQNNGV. The CDR3 protein is CASSPPGTYEQYF. The CDR3 coding sequence is TGTGCCAGCAGTCCGCCGGGGACCTACGAGCAGTACTTC.

The rearrangement joins TRBV2 to TRBJ1-4; D gene uncertain. Between the trimmed V and J ends, which lost 4 bases and 0 bases, there was a span of 18 bases. Per germline, CDR1 SNHLY and CDR2 FYNNEI. The CDR3 covers 18 residues. Here the CDR3 DNA reads TGTGCCAGCAGTGCCAGTGCTTTCATGGGCGCAACTAATGAAAAACTGTTTTTT. It codes for CASSASAFMGATNEKLFF.

V and J are TRBV9 and TRBJ1-5, with D unresolved. The CDR3 contains 13 residues. Germline loops: CDR1 SGDLS, CDR2 YYNGEE. The ends were cut back, 3 bases at V and 9 bases at J, with 13 bases in the middle. The CDR3 loop reads CASSALGTGPQHF. The CDR3 region has the DNA TGTGCCAGCAGCGCACTGGGCACGGGGCCCCAGCATTTT.

The chain employs TRBV10-3 and TRBJ2-1; D uncertain. Per germline, CDR1 ENHRY and CDR2 SYGVKD. Trimming shortened V by 3 bases and J by 5 bases, and 11 bases separated the two germline ends. CDR3 length equals 14 residues. CDR3 DNA: TGTGCCATCAGTGAAAGGGCCCCTCACAATGAGCAGTTCTTC. Translated, it gives CAISERAPHNEQFF.

V is TRBV7-3 and J is TRBJ2-7; tentative D call: TRBD2 (6 bases). Per germline, CDR1 SGHTA and CDR2 FQGTGA. The CDR3 is 14 amino acids. V was trimmed by 0 bases and J by 2 bases, leaving 8 bases between them. The CDR3 loop reads CASSLTGGAYEQYF. CDR3 sequence (DNA): TGTGCCAGCAGCTTAACCGGGGGTGCCTACGAGCAGTACTTC.

A word on this clone: Mismatch with germline at one junction end may stem from a read error. The V gene is TRBV7-3, the J gene TRBJ2-3; 9 bases are shared with TRBD2. CDR3 length equals 14 residues. The germline V gene has CDR1 SGHTA and CDR2 FQGTGA. This chain's CDR3 is CASSPGTSRDTQYF. CDR3 DNA: TGTGCCAGCAGCCCAGGGACTAGCAGAGATACGCAGTATTTT.

V and J are TRBV19 and TRBJ2-2; 9 nucleotides agree with TRBD1. After removal of 5 bases from V and 4 bases from J, the junction contained 2 bases not matched to a gene. Germline loops: CDR1 LNHDA, CDR2 SQIVND (reference sequence). The CDR3 extends over 14 amino acids. This chain's CDR3 is CASSSGQGTGELFF. The CDR3 bases are TGTGCCAGTAGTTCGGGACAGGGCACCGGGGAGCTGTTTTTT.

This clone showed up just once. The chain couples TRBV5-8 to TRBJ2-3; 10 positions match TRBD1. After removal of 3 bases from V and 3 bases from J, the junction contained 4 bases not matched to a gene. Germline assignment: CDR1 SGHTS and CDR2 YDEGEE. This CDR3 has 15 residues. CDR3 nucleotide sequence: TGTGCCAGCAGCTCCCGGACAGGGGGAACAGATACGCAGTATTTT. This sequence encodes CASSSRTGGTDTQYF.

The genes are TRBV2 and TRBJ2-1; D may be TRBD2 (5 bases). V lost 4 bases, J lost 2 bases, and 12 bases lay in between. The CDR3 sequence is 15 residues long. From germline, CDR1 is SNHLY and CDR2 FYNNEI. In DNA, the CDR3 is TGTGCCAGCAGTGGCCGGGATAAAGCCTACAATGAGCAGTTCTTC. As protein: CASSGRDKAYNEQFF. Filled out from reference TRBV2 and TRBJ2-1, the complete variable domain reads EPEVTQTPSHQVTQMGQEVILRCVPISNHLYFYWYRQILGQKVEFLVSFYNNEISEKSEIFDDQFSVERPDGSNFTLKIRSTKLEDSAMYFCASSGRDKAYNEQFFGPGTRLTVL.

The chain links TRBV11-2 to TRBJ2-7; 7 bases are shared with TRBD2. Germline CDR1 reads SGHAT; CDR2 reads FQNNGV. Trimming took 7 bases from V and 4 from J; bases not matched to a gene: 7. The CDR3 extends over 13 amino acids. The CDR3 here is CASTATSEYEQYF. In DNA, the CDR3 is TGTGCCAGCACCGCAACTAGCGAGTACGAGCAGTACTTC.

The gene calls are TRBV9 and TRBJ2-5, with 10 positions matching TRBD2. The CDR3 length is 15 residues. V was pared by 0 bases and J by 6 bases, with 5 bases of the junction left unmatched. CDR1 is SGDLS, CDR2 YYNGEE, per germline. The CDR3 nucleotides read TGTGCCAGCAGCGTAGGGGCTAGCGGGAGTAAGACCCAGTACTTC. Protein: CASSVGASGSKTQYF. The full variable domain, its missing parts supplied by reference TRBV9 and TRBJ2-5, is DSGVTQTPKHLITATGQRVTLRCSPRSGDLSVYWYQQSLDQGLQFLIQYYNGEERAKGNILERFSAQQFPDLHSELNLSSLELGDSALYFCASSVGASGSKTQYFGPGTRLLVL.

V is TRBV28 and J is TRBJ2-5; D is possibly TRBD1 or TRBD2 (5 bases each). Trimming stripped 3 bases from V and 5 bases from J, with 19 bases between. The CDR3 totals 16 residues. Germline V gene lookup returns CDR1 MDHEN and CDR2 SYDVKM. The CDR3 DNA follows: TGTGCCAGCAGTTTCGGGACGGTCCCTATGGGCGAGACCCAGTACTTC. It translates to CASSFGTVPMGETQYF.

This clone was seen only a few times. The rearrangement links TRBV6-5 to TRBJ2-2; tentatively, D is TRBD2 (5 bases). Per the germline V gene, CDR1 is MNHEY and CDR2 is SVGAGI. V shed 5 bases and J shed 5 bases, with 12 bases lying between them. The CDR3 length is 14 residues. For the CDR3, the DNA is TGTGCCAGCAGTCAATCGGGAAGGACCGGGGAGCTGTTTTTT. It codes for CASSQSGRTGELFF.

The chain employs TRBV5-4 and TRBJ2-7; either TRBD1 or TRBD2 may fit D (6 bases each). V was pared by 2 bases and J by 4 bases, with 13 bases between. Germline V gives CDR1 SGHNT, CDR2 YYREEE (reference sequence). The CDR3 consists of 14 residues. CDR3 in DNA: TGTGCCAGCAGCTTCGGGACACGGGGGTACGAGCAGTACTTC. Amino acid sequence: CASSFGTRGYEQYF.

The J gene is TRBJ1-1, the V gene TRBV5-1; TRBD1 might be the D (5 bases). The CDR3 has 16 residues. Germline values: CDR1 SGHRS, CDR2 YFSETQ. Trimming removed 3 bases from V and 0 bases from J, with 15 bases in between. The CDR3 region is CASSSYLRGMNTEAFF. In DNA form, the CDR3 reads TGCGCCAGCAGCTCATACCTACGGGGGATGAACACTGAAGCTTTCTTT. The full variable domain, with the rest looked up from reference TRBV5-1 and TRBJ1-1, is KAGVTQTPRYLIKTRGQQVTLSCSPISGHRSVSWYQQTPGQGLQFLFEYFSETQRNKGNFPGRFSGRQFSNSRSEMNVSTLELGDSALYLCASSSYLRGMNTEAFFGQGTRLTVV.

V is TRBV5-8 and J is TRBJ2-2, with D uncertain. The CDR3 length is 16 residues. Trimming pared 0 bases from V and 0 bases from J, leaving 9 bases between. From germline, CDR1 is SGHTS and CDR2 YDEGEE. Here the CDR3 DNA reads TGTGCCAGCAGCTTGGTTGAGGCTCCGAACACCGGGGAGCTGTTTTTT. Translated: CASSLVEAPNTGELFF.

V gene TRBV2 combines with J gene TRBJ2-3; maybe TRBD2 (5 bases). Trimming took off 3 bases at V and 0 bases at J, with 19 bases between the two ends. This CDR3 comprises 18 residues. Per the germline V gene, CDR1 is SNHLY and CDR2 is FYNNEI. CDR3 nucleotide sequence: TGTGCCAGCAGTGACTTTGGCGGGCCTGCCTCTAGCACAGATACGCAGTATTTT. This encodes CASSDFGGPASSTDTQYF.

This chain links TRBV28 with TRBJ2-4; D is tentatively TRBD1 or TRBD2 (7 bases each). Germline CDR1 MDHEN, CDR2 SYDVKM. V was shortened by 3 bases and J by 11 bases, with 20 bases between the two germline ends. The CDR3 length is 15 residues. The CDR3 reads CASSFIQGGAGVQYF. The DNA of the CDR3 is TGTGCCAGCAGTTTCATCCAGGGGGGCGCGGGGGTTCAGTACTTC.

The chain joins TRBV21-1 to TRBJ1-6; TRBD1 was called by the table and not checked on the DNA. TRBV21-1 is designated a pseudogene. This CDR3 is built from 14 residues. In DNA, the CDR3 is TGTGCCAGCAGCGTACAGGGGGAAAATTCACCCCTCCACTTT. It is translated as CASSVQGENSPLHF.

The count of this clone is one. The gene calls are TRBV14 and TRBJ2-5; D ambiguous. CDR1 is SGHDN and CDR2 is FVKESK in the germline V gene. The CDR3 loop spans 14 amino acids. V was shortened by 1 base and J by 0 bases, with 6 bases between the two germline ends. CDR3 nucleotides: TGTGCCAGCAGCCAAGCAGTGTACCAAGAGACCCAGTACTTC. Encoded protein: CASSQAVYQETQYF.

The chain joins TRBV5-1 to TRBJ1-2; no clear D. The CDR3 is 15 amino acids. Trimming took off 0 bases at V and 8 bases at J, with 17 bases between the two ends. Germline loops: CDR1 SGHRS, CDR2 YFSETQ. CDR3 in amino acids: CASSLDAPVGYGYTF. Written as DNA, the CDR3 is TGCGCCAGCAGCTTGGATGCCCCAGTCGGGTACGGCTACACCTTC.

The V and J genes are TRBV29-1 and TRBJ2-7, with D perhaps assigned TRBD1 or TRBD2 (5 bases each). V was clipped by 2 bases and J by 2 bases, with 16 bases between them. Per the germline V gene, CDR1 is SQVTM and CDR2 is ANQGSEA. This CDR3 is 15 amino acids long. CDR3 DNA sequence: TGCAGCGTTGAATTTCCGGGACCCCCTACCTACGAGCAGTACTTC. Its translation is CSVEFPGPPTYEQYF.